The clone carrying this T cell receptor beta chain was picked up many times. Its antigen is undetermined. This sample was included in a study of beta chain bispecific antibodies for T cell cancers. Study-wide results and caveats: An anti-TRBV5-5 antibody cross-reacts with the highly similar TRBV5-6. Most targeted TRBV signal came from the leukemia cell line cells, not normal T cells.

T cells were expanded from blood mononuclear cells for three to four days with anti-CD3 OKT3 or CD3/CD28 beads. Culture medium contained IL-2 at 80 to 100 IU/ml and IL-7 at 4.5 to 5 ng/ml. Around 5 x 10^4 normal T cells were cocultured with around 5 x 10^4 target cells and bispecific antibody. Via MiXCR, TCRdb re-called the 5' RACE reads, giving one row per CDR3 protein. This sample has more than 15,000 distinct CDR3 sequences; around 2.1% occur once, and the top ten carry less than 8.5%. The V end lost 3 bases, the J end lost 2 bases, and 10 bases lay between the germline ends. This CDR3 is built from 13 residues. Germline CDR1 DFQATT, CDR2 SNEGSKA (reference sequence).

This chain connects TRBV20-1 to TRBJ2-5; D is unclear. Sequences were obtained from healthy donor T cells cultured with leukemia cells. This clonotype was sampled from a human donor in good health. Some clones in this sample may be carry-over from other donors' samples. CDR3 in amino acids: CSASVGLQETQYF. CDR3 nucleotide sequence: TGCAGTGCTAGTGTCGGTCTACAAGAGACCCAGTACTTC.